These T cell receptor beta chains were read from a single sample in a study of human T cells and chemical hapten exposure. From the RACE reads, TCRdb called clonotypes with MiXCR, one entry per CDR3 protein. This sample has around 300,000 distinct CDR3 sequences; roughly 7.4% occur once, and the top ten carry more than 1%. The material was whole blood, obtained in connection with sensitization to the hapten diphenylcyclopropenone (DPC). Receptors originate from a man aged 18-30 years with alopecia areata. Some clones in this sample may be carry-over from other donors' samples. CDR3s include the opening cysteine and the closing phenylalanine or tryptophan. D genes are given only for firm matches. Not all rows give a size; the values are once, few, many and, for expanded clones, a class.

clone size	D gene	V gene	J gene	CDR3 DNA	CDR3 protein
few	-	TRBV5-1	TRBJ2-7	TGCGCCAGCAGCTTGGGTGTCGTGCAGTACTTC	CASSLGVVQYF
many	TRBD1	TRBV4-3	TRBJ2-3	TGCGCCAGCAGCCAAGGGCTACGACAGGGGAGTACAGATACGCAGTATTTT	CASSQGLRQGSTDTQYF
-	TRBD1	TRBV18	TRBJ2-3	TGTGCCAGCTCACCGGACAGGGGGCTAGATACGCAGTATTTT	CASSPDRGLDTQYF
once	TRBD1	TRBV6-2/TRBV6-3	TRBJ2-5	TGTGCCAGCGAGGTCAGGACAGGGGGGGAGACCCAGTACTTC	CASEVRTGGETQYF
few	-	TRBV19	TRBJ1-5	TGTGCCAGTAGTATATGGGGTCAGCCCCAGCATTTT	CASSIWGQPQHF
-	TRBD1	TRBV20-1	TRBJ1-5	TGCAGTGCCACGCGGACAGGGAGGCGGCAGCCCCAGCATTTT	CSATRTGRRQPQHF
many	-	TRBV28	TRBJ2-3	TGTGCCAGCAGTTTTTGGGGATCTAGCACAGATACGCAGTATTTT	CASSFWGSSTDTQYF
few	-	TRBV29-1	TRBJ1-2	TGCAGCGTTGGATCGGAACCCAACACCTTC	CSVGSEPNTF
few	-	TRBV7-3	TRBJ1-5	TGTGCCAGCAGCTTAAGTGGGGGTTTGGATCAGCCCCAGCATTTT	CASSLSGGLDQPQHF
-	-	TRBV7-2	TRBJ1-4	TGTGCCAGCAGCTTAGTGTGGGGGCGGAACGAAAAACTGTTTTTT	CASSLVWGRNEKLFF
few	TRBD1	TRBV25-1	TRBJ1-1	TGTGCCAGCAGTGAACAGGGGGCAGGCACTGAAGCTTTCTTT	CASSEQGAGTEAFF
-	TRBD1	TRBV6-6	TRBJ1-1	TGTGCCAGCAGTCCGACAGGGGGCGCAGTATTCGGCACTGAAGCTTTCTTT	CASSPTGGAVFGTEAFF
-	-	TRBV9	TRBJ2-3	TGTGCCAGCAGCACTTACGGGGGACCAGATACGCAGTATTTT	CASSTYGGPDTQYF
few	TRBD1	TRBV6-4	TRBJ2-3	TGTGCCAGCAGTGACGAGGGACAGGGACACACAGATACGCAGTATTTT	CASSDEGQGHTDTQYF
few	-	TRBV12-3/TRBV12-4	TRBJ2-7	TGTGCCAGCAGTCCGTACAGGCTCTCCTACGAGCAGTACTTC	CASSPYRLSYEQYF
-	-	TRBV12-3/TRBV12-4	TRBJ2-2	TGTGCCAGCAGTCCCCAAGCCGGGGAGCTGTTTTTT	CASSPQAGELFF
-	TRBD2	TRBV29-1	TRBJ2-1	TGCAGCGCCCCCGGGACTAGTTTTTCTGGGCAGTTCTTC	CSAPGTSFSGQFF
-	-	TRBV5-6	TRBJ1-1	TGTGCCAGCAGCTTGAGGGACACAAACACTGAAGCTTTCTTT	CASSLRDTNTEAFF
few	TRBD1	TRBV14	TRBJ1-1	TGTGCCAGCAGCTCCGGGACAGTGAGGACTGAAGCTTTCTTT	CASSSGTVRTEAFF
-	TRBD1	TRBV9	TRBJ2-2	TGTGCCAGCAGCGACGGGACAGGGGGGCTCACCGGGGAGCTGTTTTTT	CASSDGTGGLTGELFF
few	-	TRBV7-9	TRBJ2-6	TGTGCCAGTTCCCCTTGGGGGGGCACCAACGTCCTGACTTTC	CASSPWGGTNVLTF
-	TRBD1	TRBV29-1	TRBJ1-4	TGCAGCGTTGAAAGGGGGCAGGGTGAAAAACTGTTTTTT	CSVERGQGEKLFF
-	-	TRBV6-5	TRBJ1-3	TGTGCCAGCAGTTACTCCCGGGGGCGCGGAAACACCATATATTTT	CASSYSRGRGNTIYF
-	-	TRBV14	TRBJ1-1	TGTGCCAGCAGCCAATTTCTTGACGGAAACGAAGCTTTCTTT	CASSQFLDGNEAFF
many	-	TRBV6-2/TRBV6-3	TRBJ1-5	TGTGCCAGCAGTTACTATCGTAGCAATCAGCCCCAGCATTTT	CASSYYRSNQPQHF
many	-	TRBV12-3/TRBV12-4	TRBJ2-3	TGTGCCAGCAGTTTAGGGGGGGCCGCCGGAGATACGCAGTATTTT	CASSLGGAAGDTQYF
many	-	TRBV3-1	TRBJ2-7	TGTGCCAGCAGCCAAGATAGAGGGTTCGAGCAGTACTTC	CASSQDRGFEQYF
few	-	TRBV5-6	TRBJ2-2	TGTGCCAGCAGCTGGCTTCTGGGGGAGCTGTTTTTT	CASSWLLGELFF
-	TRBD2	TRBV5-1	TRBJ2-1	TGCGCCAGCAGCTTGCCGAATAGCGGGGGAGTCGGGAATGAGCAGTTCTTC	CASSLPNSGGVGNEQFF
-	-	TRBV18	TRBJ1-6	TGTGCCAGCTCACAGGATAATAATTCACCCCTCCACTTT	CASSQDNNSPLHF
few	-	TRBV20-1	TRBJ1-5	TGCAGTGCTCCCCCGGCGGACCTGGACCTGTATAGCAATCAGCCCCAGCATTTT	CSAPPADLDLYSNQPQHF
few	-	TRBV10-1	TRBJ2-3	TGCGCCACCAAGTCCCCAGGAGATACGCAGTATTTT	CATKSPGDTQYF
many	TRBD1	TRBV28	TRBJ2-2	TGTGCCAGCAACGACAGGGGCGGAATCGCCGGGGAGCTGTTTTTT	CASNDRGGIAGELFF
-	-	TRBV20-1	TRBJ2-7	TGCAGTGCTAGTAGGTCCTACGAGCAGTACTTC	CSASRSYEQYF
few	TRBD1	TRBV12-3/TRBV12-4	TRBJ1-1	TGTGCCAGCAGTCTGGACAGGTGGACGAACACTGAAGCTTTCTTT	CASSLDRWTNTEAFF
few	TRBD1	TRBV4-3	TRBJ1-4	TGCGCCAGCAGCCAAGTCGGACGCCAGGGGGAGACAAATGAAAAACTGTTTTTT	CASSQVGRQGETNEKLFF
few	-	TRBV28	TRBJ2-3	TGTGCCAGCAGTTTAAAGTTAGTAGATACGCAGTATTTT	CASSLKLVDTQYF
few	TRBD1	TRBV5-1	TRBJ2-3	TGCGCCAGCAGCATAAACAGGGGGCTGGGAGATACGCAGTATTTT	CASSINRGLGDTQYF
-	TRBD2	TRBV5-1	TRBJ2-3	TGCGCCAGCAGCTTTGGCGGGGGGGCCACAGATACGCAGTATTTT	CASSFGGGATDTQYF
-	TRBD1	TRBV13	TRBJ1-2	TGTGCCAGCAGCTTCCAGGGGGAAAATGGCTACACCTTC	CASSFQGENGYTF
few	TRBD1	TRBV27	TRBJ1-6	TGTGCCAGCAGTTTAACCCCTGGACAGGGGGCTTCACCCCTCCACTTT	CASSLTPGQGASPLHF
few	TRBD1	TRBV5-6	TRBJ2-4	TGTGCCAGCAGCCCTTTCCCGGGACAGGGCTACATTCAGTACTTC	CASSPFPGQGYIQYF
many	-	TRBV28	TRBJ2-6	TGTGCCAGCAGAAGGACAGCTGGGGCCAACGTCCTGACTTTC	CASRRTAGANVLTF
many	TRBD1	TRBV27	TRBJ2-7	TGTGCCAGCAGTCTGGGCCCGGGACAGATTTACGAGCAGTACTTC	CASSLGPGQIYEQYF
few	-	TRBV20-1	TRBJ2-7	TGCAGTGCTAGAGATCCCCCCGGGGGAGTGCCCCACGAGCAGTACTTC	CSARDPPGGVPHEQYF
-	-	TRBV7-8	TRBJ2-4	TGTGCCAGCAGCCTACGCCGAGGCAGGACCCTGGGCATTCAGTACTTC	CASSLRRGRTLGIQYF
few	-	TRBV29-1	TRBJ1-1	TGCAGCGTTGAACGGGCGAACACTGAAGCTTTCTTT	CSVERANTEAFF
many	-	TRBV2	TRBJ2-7	TGTGCCAGAGGACAAGGCCTTACCTACGAGCAGTACTTC	CARGQGLTYEQYF
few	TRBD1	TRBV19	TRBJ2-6	TGTGCCAGTAGTACCCATTCGAGCGGGACAGGGTCTGGGGCCAACGTCCTGACTTTC	CASSTHSSGTGSGANVLTF
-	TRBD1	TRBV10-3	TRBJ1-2	TGTGCCATCAGTGAGCCGGGACAGGGTAGAACTAACTATGGCTACACCTTC	CAISEPGQGRTNYGYTF
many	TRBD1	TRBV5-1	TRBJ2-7	TGCGCCAGCAGCTTGGGCGGGACAGGAAAGACCTACGAGCAGTACTTC	CASSLGGTGKTYEQYF
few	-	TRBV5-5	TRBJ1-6	TGTGCCAGCAGCTTGTTGGGGGCCAGTTCACCCCTCCACTTT	CASSLLGASSPLHF
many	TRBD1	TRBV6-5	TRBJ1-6	TGTGCCAGCAGTTACTCCGGGACAGAATATAATTCACCCCTCCACTTT	CASSYSGTEYNSPLHF
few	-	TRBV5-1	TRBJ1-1	TGCGCCAGCAGCCGGACCCCATTGGGGGAAGGGGCTGAAGCTTTCTTT	CASSRTPLGEGAEAFF